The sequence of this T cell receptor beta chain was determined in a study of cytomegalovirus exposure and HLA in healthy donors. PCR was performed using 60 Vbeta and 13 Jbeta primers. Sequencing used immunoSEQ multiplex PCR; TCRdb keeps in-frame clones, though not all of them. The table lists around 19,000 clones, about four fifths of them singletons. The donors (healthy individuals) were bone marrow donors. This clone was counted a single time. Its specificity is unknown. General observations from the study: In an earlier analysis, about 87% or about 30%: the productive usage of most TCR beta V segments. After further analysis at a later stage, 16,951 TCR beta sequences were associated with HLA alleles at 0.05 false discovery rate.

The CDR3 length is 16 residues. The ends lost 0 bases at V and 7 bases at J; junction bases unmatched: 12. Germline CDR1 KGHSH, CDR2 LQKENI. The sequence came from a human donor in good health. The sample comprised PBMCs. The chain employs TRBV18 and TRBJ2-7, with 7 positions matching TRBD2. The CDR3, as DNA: TGTGCCAGCTCACCACCGGACCTCGGGAGGCCTGAGGAGCAGTACTTC. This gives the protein CASSPPDLGRPEEQYF.